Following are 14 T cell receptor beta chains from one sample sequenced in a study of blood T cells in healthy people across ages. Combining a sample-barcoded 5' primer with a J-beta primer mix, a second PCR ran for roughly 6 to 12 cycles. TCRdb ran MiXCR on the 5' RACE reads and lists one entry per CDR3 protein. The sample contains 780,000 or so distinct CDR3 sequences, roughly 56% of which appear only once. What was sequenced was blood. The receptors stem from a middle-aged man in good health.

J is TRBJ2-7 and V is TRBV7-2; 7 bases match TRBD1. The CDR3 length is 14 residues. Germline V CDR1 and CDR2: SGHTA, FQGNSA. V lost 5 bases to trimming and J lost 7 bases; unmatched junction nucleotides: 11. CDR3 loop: CASSDDRVSGEQYF. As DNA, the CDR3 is TGTGCCAGCAGCGATGACAGGGTTAGTGGGGAGCAGTACTTC.

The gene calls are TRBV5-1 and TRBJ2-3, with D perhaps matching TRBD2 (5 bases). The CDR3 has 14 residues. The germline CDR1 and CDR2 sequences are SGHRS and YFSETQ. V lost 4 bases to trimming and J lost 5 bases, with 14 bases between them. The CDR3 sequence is CASSQEMGRDTQYF. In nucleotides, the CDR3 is TGCGCCAGCAGCCAAGAGATGGGGAGAGATACGCAGTATTTT.

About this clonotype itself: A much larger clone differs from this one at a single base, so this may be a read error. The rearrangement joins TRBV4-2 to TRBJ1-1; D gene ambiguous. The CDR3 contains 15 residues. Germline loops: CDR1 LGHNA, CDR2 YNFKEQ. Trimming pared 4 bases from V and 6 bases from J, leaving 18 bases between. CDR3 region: CASSRAQLKGAEAFF. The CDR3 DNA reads TGTGCCAGCAGCCGGGCTCAGCTGAAGGGCGCTGAAGCTTTCTTT.

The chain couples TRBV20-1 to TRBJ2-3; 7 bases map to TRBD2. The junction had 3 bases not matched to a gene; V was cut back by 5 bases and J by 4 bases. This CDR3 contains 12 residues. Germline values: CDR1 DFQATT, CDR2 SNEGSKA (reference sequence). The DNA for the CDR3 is TGCAGTGCTCTTCGGGGGGCAGATACGCAGTATTTT. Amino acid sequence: CSALRGADTQYF.

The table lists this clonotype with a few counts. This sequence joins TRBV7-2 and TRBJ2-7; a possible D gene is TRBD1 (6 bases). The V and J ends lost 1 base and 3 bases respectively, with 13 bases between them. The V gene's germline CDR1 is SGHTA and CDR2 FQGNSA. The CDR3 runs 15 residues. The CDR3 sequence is CASSLGDGQLYEQYF. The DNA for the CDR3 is TGTGCCAGCAGCTTAGGGGATGGACAGCTCTACGAGCAGTACTTC.

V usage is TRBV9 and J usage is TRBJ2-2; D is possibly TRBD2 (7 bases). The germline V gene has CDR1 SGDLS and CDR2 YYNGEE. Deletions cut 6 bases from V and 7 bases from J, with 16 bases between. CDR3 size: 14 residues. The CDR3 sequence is CASTRGRGDGELFF. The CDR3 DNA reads TGTGCCAGCACGCGGGGGCGCGGGGACGGGGAGCTGTTTTTT.

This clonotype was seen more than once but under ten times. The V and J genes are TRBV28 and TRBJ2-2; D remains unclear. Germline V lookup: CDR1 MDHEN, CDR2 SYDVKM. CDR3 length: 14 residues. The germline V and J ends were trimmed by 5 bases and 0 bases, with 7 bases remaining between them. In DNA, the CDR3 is TGTGCCAGCAGTAAATCTTCGAACACCGGGGAGCTGTTTTTT. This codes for CASSKSSNTGELFF.

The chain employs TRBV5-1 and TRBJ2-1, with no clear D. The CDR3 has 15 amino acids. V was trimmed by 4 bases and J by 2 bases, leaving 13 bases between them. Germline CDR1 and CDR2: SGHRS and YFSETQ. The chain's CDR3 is CASSDTSGAYNEQFF. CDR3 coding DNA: TGCGCCAGCAGCGACACCTCTGGCGCCTACAATGAGCAGTTCTTC.

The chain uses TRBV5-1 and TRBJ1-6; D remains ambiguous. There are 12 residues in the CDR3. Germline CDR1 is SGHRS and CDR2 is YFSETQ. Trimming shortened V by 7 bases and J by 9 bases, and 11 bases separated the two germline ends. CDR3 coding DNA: TGCGCCAGCCGGGGTTTTAGTTCACCCCTCCACTTT. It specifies CASRGFSSPLHF.

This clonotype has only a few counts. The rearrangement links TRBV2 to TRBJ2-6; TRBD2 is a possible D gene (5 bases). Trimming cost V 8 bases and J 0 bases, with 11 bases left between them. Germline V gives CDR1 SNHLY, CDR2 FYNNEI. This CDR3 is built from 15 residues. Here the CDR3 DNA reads TGTGCCAGCGGGCCGGGGTACTCTGGGGCCAACGTCCTGACTTTC. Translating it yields CASGPGYSGANVLTF.

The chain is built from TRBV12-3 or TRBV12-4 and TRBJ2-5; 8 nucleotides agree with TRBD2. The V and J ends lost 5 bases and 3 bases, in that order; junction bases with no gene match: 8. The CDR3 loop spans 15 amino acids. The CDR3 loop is CASSLQWTSKETQYF. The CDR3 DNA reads TGTGCCAGCAGTCTACAATGGACTAGCAAAGAGACCCAGTACTTC.

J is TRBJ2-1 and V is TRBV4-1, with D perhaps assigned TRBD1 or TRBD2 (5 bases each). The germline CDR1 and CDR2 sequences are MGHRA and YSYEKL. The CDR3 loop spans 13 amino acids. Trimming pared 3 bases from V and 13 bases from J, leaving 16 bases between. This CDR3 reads CASSHPTSGTQFF. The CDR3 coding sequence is TGCGCCAGCAGCCACCCCACATCAGGGACCCAGTTCTTC.

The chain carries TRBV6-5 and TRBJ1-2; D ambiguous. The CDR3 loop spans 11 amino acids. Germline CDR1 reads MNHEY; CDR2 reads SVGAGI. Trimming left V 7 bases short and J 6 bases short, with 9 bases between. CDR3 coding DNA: TGTGCCAGCAATGGGAACCATGGCTACACCTTC. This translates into CASNGNHGYTF.

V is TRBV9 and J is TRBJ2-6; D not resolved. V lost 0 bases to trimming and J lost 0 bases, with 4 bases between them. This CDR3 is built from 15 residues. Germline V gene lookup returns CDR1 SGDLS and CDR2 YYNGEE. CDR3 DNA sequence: TGTGCCAGCAGCGTAGCAATCTCTGGGGCCAACGTCCTGACTTTC. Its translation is CASSVAISGANVLTF.